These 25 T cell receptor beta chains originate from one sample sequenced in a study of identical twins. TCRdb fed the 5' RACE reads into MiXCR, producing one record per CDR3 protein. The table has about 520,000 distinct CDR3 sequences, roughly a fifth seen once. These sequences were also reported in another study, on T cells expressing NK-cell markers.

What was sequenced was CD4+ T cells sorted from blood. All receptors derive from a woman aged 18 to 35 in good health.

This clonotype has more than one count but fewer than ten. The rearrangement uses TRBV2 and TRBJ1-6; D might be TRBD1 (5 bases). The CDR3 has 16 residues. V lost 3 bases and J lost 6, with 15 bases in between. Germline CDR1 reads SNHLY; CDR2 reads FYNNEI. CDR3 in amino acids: CASSEVGQGFNSPLHF. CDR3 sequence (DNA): TGTGCCAGCAGTGAGGTCGGGCAGGGTTTTAATTCACCCCTCCACTTT.

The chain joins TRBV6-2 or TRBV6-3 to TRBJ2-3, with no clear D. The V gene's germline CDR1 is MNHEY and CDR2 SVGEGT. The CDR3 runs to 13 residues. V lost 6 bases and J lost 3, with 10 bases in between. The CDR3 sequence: CASRSHGTDTQYF. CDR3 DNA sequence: TGTGCCAGCAGAAGCCATGGTACAGATACGCAGTATTTT.

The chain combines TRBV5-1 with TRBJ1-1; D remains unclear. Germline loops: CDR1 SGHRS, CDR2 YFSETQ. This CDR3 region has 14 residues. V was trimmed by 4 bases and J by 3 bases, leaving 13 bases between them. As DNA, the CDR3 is TGCGCCAGCAGCAAGCAAGGAAGGGACACTGAAGCTTTCTTT. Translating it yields CASSKQGRDTEAFF.

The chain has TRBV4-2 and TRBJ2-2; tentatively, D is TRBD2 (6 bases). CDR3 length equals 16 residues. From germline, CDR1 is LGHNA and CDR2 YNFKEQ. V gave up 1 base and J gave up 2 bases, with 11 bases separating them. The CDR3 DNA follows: TGTGCCAGCAGCCAAGCAGGCGGGGTTAACACCGGGGAGCTGTTTTTT. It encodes CASSQAGGVNTGELFF.

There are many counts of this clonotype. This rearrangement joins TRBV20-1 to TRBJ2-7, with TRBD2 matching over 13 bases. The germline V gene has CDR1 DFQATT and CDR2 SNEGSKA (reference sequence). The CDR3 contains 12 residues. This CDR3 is CSVGTSGDEQYF. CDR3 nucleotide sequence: TGCAGCGTGGGGACTAGCGGGGACGAGCAGTACTTC.

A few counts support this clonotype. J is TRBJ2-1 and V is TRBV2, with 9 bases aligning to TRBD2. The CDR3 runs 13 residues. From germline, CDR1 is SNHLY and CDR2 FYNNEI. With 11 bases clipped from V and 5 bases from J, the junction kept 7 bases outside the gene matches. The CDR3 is CAPGASGNNEQFF. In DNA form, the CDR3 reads TGTGCCCCAGGGGCTAGCGGGAACAATGAGCAGTTCTTC. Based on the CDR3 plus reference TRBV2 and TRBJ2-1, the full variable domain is EPEVTQTPSHQVTQMGQEVILRCVPISNHLYFYWYRQILGQKVEFLVSFYNNEISEKSEIFDDQFSVERPDGSNFTLKIRSTKLEDSAMYFCAPGASGNNEQFFGPGTRLTVL.

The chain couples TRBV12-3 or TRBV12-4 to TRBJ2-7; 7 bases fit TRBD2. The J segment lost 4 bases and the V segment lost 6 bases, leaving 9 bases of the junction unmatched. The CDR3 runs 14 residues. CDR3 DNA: TGTGCCAGCAGATCGACGGGAGGAAGGTACGAGCAGTACTTC. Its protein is CASRSTGGRYEQYF.

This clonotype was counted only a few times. CDR3 bases: TGTGCCAGCAGCTCGCCGTCCAATGAGCAGTTCTTC. Translating gives CASSSPSNEQFF. This chain links TRBV7-2 with TRBJ2-1; D is uncertain. The CDR3 covers 12 residues. Germline values: CDR1 SGHTA, CDR2 FQGNSA. Trimming stripped 4 bases from V and 6 bases from J, with 7 bases between.

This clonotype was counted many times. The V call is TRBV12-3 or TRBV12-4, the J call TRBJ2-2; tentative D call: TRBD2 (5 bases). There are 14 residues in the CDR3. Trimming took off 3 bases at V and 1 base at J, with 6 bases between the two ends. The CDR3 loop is CASSFAGNTGELFF. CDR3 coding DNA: TGTGCCAGCAGTTTTGCGGGGAACACCGGGGAGCTGTTTTTT.

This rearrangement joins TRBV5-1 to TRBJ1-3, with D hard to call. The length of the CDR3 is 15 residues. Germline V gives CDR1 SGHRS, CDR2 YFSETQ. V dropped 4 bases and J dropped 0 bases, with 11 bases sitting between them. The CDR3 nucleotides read TGCGCCAGCAGCCCAGAATGGAGCTCTGGAAACACCATATATTTT. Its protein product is CASSPEWSSGNTIYF.

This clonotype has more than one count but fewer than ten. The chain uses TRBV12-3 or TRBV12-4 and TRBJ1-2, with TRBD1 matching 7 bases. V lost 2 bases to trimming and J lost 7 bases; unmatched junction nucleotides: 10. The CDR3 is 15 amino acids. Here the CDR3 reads CASSLRQGQISGYTF. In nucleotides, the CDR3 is TGTGCCAGCAGTTTACGACAGGGCCAAATCAGTGGCTACACCTTC.

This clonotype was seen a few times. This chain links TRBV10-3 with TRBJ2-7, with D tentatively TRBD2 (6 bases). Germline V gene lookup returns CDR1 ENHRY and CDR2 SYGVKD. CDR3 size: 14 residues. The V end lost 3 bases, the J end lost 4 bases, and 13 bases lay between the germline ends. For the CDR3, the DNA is TGTGCCATCAGTGATAGCTTCGGGGGATACGAGCAGTACTTC. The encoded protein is CAISDSFGGYEQYF.

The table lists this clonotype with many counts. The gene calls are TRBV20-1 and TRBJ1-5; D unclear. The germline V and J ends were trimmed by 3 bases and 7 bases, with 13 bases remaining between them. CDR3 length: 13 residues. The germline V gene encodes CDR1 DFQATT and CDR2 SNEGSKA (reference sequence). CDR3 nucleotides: TGCAGTGCTAGGGGTTCGGGCGGGCAGCCCCAGCATTTT. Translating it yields CSARGSGGQPQHF.

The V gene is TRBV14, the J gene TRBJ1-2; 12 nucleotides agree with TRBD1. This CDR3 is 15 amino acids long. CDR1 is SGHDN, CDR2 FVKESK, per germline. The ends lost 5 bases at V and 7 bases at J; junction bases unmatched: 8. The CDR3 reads CASSLRGQGASGYTF. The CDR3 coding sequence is TGTGCCAGCAGCTTACGGGGACAGGGGGCGTCTGGCTACACCTTC. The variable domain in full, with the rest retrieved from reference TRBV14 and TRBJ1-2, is EAGVTQFPSHSVIEKGQTVTLRCDPISGHDNLYWYRRVMGKEIKFLLHFVKESKQDESGMPNNRFLAERTGGTYSTLKVQPAELEDSGVYFCASSLRGQGASGYTFGSGTRLTVV.

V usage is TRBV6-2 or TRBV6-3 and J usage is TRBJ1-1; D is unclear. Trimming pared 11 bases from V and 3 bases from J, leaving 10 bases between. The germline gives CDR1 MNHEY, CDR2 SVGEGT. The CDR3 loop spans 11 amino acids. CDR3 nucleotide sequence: TGTGCCCACGGACGGGACACTGAAGCTTTCTTT. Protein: CAHGRDTEAFF.

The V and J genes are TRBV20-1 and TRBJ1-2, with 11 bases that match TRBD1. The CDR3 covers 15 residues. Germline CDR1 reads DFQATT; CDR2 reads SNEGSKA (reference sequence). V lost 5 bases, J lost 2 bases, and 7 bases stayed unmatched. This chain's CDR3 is CSALHGTGGNYGYTF. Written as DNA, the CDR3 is TGCAGTGCTTTGCACGGGACAGGGGGGAACTATGGCTACACCTTC.

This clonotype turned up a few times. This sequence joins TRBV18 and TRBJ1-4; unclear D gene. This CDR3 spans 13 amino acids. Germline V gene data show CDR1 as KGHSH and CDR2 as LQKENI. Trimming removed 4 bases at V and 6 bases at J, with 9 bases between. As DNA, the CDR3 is TGTGCCAGCTCACGTATCAGTGATGAAAAACTGTTTTTT. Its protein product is CASSRISDEKLFF.

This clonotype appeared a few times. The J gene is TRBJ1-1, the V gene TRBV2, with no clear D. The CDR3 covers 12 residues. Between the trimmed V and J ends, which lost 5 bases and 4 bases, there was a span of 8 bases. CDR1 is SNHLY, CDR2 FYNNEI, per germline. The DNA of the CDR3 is TGTGCCAGCAGTAAGGGTGCCACTGAAGCTTTCTTT. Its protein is CASSKGATEAFF.

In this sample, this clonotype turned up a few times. The CDR3 DNA sequence: TGTGCCAGCAGTTTATTCTCCCGGCAAGAGACCCAGTACTTC. Amino acids: CASSLFSRQETQYF. The chain carries TRBV12-3 or TRBV12-4 and TRBJ2-5; unclear D gene. V was shortened by 2 bases and J by 2 bases, with 9 bases between the two germline ends. The CDR3 runs to 14 residues.

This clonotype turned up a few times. The CDR3: CASRRGVLNEQFF. In nucleotides, the CDR3 is TGTGCCAGCAGGCGGGGAGTCCTCAATGAGCAGTTCTTC. The V and J genes are TRBV11-2 and TRBJ2-1, with D tentatively TRBD2 (6 bases). This CDR3 region has 13 residues. Germline-derived CDR1 and CDR2 are SGHAT and FQNNGV. V shed 6 bases and J shed 6 bases, with 12 bases lying between them.

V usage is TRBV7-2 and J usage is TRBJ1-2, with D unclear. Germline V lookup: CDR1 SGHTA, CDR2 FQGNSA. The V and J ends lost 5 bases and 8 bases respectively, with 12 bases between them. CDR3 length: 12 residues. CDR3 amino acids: CASSQYSRGYTF. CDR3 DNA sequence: TGTGCCAGCAGCCAGTACAGCAGAGGCTACACCTTC.

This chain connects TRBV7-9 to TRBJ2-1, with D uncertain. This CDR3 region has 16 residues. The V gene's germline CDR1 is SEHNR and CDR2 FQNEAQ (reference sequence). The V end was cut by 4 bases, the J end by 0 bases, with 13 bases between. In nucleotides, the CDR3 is TGTGCCAGCAGCTGGACGTACACGGGCTCCTACAATGAGCAGTTCTTC. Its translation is CASSWTYTGSYNEQFF.

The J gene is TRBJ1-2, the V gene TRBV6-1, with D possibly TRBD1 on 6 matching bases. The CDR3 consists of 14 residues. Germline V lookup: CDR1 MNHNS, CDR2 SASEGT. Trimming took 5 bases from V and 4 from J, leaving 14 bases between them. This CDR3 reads CASSPDSPPYGYTF. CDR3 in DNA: TGTGCCAGCAGTCCGGACAGTCCCCCCTATGGCTACACCTTC.

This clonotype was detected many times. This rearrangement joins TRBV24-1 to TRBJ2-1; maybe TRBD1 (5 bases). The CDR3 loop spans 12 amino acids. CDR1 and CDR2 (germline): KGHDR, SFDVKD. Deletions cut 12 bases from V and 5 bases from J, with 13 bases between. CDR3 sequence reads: CAGPRADNEQFF. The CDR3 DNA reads TGTGCCGGGCCCAGGGCCGACAATGAGCAGTTCTTC.

The CDR3 DNA reads TGTGCCAGCACTCTCAGGACTAGCGGGGGTAATGAGCAGTTCTTC. Amino acids: CASTLRTSGGNEQFF. This chain connects TRBV12-3 or TRBV12-4 to TRBJ2-1, with TRBD2 matching 13 bases. J lost 7 bases, V lost 7 bases, and 7 bases had no gene match. The CDR3 is 15 residues long.